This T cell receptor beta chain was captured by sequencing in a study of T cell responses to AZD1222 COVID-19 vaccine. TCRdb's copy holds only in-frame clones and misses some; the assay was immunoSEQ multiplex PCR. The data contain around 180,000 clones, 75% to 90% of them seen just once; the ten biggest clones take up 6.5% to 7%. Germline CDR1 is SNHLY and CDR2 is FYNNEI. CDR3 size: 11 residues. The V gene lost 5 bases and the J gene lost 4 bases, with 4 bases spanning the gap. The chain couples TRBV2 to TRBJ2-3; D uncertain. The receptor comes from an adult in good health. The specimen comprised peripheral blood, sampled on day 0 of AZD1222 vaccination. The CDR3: CASSYSDTQYF. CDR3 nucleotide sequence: TGTGCCAGCAGTTACTCAGATACGCAGTATTTT.